This T cell receptor (beta chain) emerged from a study of cytomegalovirus exposure and HLA in healthy donors. On this clone: Its antigen is still unknown.

Findings and caveats of the study: A missense DCLRE1C variant was associated with V- and J-gene trimming of TCR beta chains in a later analysis, and an independent cohort replicated the association.

These donors, healthy bone marrow donors, were studied. This PCR relied on a set of 60 Vbeta primers and 13 Jbeta primers. TCRdb's table, derived via immunoSEQ multiplex PCR, lists solely in-frame clones and lacks some. This sample has about 130,000 clones, with 81% found just once. Input material: PBMCs. The TCR sequence derives from a man between 18 and 35 years old in good health and CMV-seronegative.

This CDR3 reads CASNKPGQGQETQYF. The CDR3 region has the DNA TGTGCCAGCAATAAACCGGGACAGGGACAAGAGACCCAGTACTTC. V usage is TRBV2 and J usage is TRBJ2-5; 9 bases fit TRBD1. This CDR3 contains 15 residues. CDR1 is SNHLY, CDR2 FYNNEI, per germline. Trimming at V came to 7 bases and at J to 2 bases, leaving 8 bases not matched to a gene.